This T cell receptor (beta chain) came from a study of control samples from healthy donors and cancer patients. Repertoires were generated with immunoSEQ multiplex PCR, while TCRdb's copy carries only in-frame clones and drops some. The sample yields 120,000 or so clones, about 87% seen once. With 0 bases removed from V and 5 bases from J, the gap between germline ends came to 8 bases. The CDR3 is made up of 14 amino acids. Germline lookup yields CDR1 SGHKS and CDR2 YYEKEE (reference sequence). This clonotype was obtained from a man aged 55 to 70 in good health. The chain recombines TRBV5-5 with TRBJ1-4; D is undetermined. Material for sequencing was blood. In nucleotides, the CDR3 is TGTGCCAGCAGCTTGGAGGAGCCGAATGAAAAACTGTTTTTT. Protein sequence: CASSLEEPNEKLFF.